The TCR beta chain under discussion was sequenced for a study of spatial heterogeneity in lung cancer. As for the study in general: The library had UMIs, and each TCR and UMI pair averaged more than ten raw reads.

This CDR3 comprises 14 residues. Germline-derived CDR1 and CDR2 are SGHRS and YFSETQ. Trimming took 4 bases from V and 1 from J, leaving 11 bases between them. In the library, each TCR cDNA molecule bore its own unique molecular identifier. One entry per CDR3 protein, called by TCRdb with MiXCR from the 5' RACE reads. The sample contains tens of thousands of distinct CDR3 sequences, 13% of which appear only once. As to time point: sample taken at primary tumor resection. Whole RNA obtained from tumor, nontumor lung or frozen PBMC underwent sequencing without sorting. This TCR derives from a male donor with early-stage non-small cell lung cancer. J is TRBJ1-1 and V is TRBV5-1, with D possibly TRBD1 on 5 matching bases. Sequencing was performed on PBMCs, taken at surgery. The CDR3 sequence is CASSPGLPNTEAFF. CDR3 sequence (DNA): TGCGCCAGCAGCCCGGGACTCCCGAACACTGAAGCTTTCTTT.